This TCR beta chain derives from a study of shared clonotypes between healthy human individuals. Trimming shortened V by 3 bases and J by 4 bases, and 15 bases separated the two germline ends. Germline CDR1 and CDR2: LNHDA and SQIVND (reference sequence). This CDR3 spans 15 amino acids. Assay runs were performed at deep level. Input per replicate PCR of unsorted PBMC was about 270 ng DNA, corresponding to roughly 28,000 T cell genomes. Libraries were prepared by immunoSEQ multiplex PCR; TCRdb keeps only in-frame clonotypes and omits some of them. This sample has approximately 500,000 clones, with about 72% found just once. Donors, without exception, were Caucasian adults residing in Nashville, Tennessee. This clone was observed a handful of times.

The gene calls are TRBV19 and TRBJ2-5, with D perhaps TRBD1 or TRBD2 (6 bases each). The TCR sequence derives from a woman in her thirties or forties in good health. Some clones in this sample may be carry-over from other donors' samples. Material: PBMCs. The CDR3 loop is CASSIRGDPGETQYF. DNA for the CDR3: TGTGCCAGTAGTATTAGGGGGGACCCAGGAGAGACCCAGTACTTC.